The source of this T cell receptor (beta chain) is a study of blood T cell repertoires in COVID-19. Profiling relied on immunoSEQ multiplex PCR, and the TCRdb table lists in-frame clones only, not all of them. This table holds under 150,000 clones, approximately 89% found once. The germline V gene encodes CDR1 SGHAT and CDR2 FQNNGV. V shed 4 bases, J shed 3 bases, and the junction held 3 bases outside the gene matches. The CDR3 runs 13 residues. Sequenced: peripheral blood. This chain joins TRBV11-2 and TRBJ2-7; 7 nucleotides match TRBD1. The clonotype comes from a woman aged 55-69 years with COVID-19, enrolled during active disease. As DNA, the CDR3 is TGTGCCAGCAGCTGGGACAGAGGCTACGAGCAGTACTTC. It encodes CASSWDRGYEQYF.